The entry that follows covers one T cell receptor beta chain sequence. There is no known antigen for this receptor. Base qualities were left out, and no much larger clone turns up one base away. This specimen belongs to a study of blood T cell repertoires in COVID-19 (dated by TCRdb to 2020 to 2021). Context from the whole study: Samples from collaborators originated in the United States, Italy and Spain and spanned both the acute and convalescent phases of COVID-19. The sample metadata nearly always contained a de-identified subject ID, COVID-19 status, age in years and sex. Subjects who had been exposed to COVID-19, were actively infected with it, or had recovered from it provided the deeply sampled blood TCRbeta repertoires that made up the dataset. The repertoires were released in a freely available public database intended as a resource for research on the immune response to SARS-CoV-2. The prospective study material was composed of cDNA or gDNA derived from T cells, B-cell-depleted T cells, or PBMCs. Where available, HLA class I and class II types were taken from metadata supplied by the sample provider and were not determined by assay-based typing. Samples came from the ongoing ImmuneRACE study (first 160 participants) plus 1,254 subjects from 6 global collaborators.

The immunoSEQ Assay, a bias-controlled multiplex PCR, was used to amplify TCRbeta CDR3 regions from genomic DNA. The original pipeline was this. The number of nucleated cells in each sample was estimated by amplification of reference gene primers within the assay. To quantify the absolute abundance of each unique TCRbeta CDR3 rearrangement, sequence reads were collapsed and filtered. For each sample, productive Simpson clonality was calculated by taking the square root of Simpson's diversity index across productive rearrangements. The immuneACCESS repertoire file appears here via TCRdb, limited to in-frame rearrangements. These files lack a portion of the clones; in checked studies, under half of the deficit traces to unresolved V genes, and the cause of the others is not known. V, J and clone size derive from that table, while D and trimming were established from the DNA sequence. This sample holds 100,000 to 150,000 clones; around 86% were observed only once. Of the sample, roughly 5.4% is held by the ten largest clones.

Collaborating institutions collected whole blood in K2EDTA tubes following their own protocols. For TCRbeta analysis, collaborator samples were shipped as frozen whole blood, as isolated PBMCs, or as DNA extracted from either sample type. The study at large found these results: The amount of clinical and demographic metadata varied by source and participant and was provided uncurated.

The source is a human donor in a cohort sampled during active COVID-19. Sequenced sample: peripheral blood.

The nucleotide sequence is given as TGTGCCAGCAGCTTAGACGGGACAGGGGCCCTGAGTAGCACCATATATTTT. Its protein reads: CASSLDGTGALSSTIYF. The sequence joins TRBV7-2 to TRBJ1-3, with TRBD1 identical over 10 junction bases. Compared with germline, V lacks 1 base and J lacks 9 bases; bases without a gene match: 12. CDR1 SGHTA and CDR2 FQGNSA were looked up in the germline V gene. The CDR3 starts with the cysteine, ends with the phenylalanine, and has 17 residues. The read is trimmed to its CDR3 DNA, 51 bases read in frame from base 1.